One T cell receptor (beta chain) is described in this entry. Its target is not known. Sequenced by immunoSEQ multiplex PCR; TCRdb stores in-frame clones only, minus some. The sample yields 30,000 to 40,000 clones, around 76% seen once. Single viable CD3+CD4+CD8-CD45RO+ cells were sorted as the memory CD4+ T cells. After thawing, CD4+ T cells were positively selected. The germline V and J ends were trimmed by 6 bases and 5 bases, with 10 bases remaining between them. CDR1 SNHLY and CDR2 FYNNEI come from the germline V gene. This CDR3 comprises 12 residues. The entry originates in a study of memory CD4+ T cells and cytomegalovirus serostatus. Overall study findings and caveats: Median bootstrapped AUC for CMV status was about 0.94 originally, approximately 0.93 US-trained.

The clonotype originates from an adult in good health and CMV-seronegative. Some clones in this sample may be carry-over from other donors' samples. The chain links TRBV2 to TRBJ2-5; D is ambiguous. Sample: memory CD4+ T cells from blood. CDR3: CASSNPPETQYF. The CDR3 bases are TGTGCCAGCAGCAACCCCCCGGAGACCCAGTACTTC.